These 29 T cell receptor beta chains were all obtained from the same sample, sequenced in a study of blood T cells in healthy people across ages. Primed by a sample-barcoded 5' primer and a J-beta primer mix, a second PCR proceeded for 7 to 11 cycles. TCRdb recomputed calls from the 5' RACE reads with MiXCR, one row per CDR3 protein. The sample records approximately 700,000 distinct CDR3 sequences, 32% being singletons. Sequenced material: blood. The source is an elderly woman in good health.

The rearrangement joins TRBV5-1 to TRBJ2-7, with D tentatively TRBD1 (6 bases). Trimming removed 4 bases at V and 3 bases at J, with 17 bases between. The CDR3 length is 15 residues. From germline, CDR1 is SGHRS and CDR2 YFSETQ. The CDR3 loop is CASSVLTGGYYEQYF. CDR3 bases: TGCGCCAGCAGCGTTCTGACAGGCGGATACTACGAGCAGTACTTC.

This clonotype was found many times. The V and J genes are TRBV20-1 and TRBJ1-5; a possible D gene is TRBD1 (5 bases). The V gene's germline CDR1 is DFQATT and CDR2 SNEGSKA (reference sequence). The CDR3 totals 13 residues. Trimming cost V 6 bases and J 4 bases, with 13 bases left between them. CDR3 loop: CSAAVGGNQPQHF. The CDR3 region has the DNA TGCAGTGCGGCCGTTGGGGGGAATCAGCCCCAGCATTTT.

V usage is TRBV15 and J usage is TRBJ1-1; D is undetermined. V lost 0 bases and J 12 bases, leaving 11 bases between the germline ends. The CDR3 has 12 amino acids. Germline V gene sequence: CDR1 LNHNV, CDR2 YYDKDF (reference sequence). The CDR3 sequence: CATSREGGKPFF. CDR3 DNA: TGTGCCACCAGCAGAGAGGGCGGGAAACCTTTCTTT.

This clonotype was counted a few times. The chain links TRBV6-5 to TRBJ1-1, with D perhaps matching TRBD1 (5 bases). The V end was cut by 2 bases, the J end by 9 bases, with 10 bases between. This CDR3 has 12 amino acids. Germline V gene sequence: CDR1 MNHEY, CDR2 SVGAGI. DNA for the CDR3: TGTGCCAGCAGTTACCGGGGCAGACAAGCTTTCTTT. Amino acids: CASSYRGRQAFF.

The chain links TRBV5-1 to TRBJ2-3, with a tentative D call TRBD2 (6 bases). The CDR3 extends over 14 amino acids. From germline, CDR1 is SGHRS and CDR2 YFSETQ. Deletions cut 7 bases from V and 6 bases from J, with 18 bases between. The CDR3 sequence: CASSHPLARDTQYF. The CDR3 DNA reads TGCGCCAGCTCCCACCCACTAGCTCGGGATACGCAGTATTTT. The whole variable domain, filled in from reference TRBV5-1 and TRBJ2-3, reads KAGVTQTPRYLIKTRGQQVTLSCSPISGHRSVSWYQQTPGQGLQFLFEYFSETQRNKGNFPGRFSGRQFSNSRSEMNVSTLELGDSALYLCASSHPLARDTQYFGPGTRLTVL.

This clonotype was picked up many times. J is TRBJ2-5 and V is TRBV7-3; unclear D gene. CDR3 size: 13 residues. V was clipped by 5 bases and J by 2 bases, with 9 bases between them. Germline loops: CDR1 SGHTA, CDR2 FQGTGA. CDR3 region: CASSHYPQETQYF. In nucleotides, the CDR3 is TGTGCCAGCAGCCATTACCCTCAAGAGACCCAGTACTTC.

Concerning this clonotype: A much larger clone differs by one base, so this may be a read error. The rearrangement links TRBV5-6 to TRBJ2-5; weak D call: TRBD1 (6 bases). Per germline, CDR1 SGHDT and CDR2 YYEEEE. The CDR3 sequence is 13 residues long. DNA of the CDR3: TGTGCCAGCAGCTGGGACATACAAGGGACCCAGTACTTC. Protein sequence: CASSWDIQGTQYF. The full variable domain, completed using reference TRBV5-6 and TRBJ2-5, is DAGVTQSPTHLIKTRGQQVTLRCSPKSGHDTVSWYQQALGQGPQFIFQYYEEEERQRGNFPDRFSGHQFPNYSSELNVNALLLGDSALYLCASSWDIQGTQYFGPGTRLLVL.

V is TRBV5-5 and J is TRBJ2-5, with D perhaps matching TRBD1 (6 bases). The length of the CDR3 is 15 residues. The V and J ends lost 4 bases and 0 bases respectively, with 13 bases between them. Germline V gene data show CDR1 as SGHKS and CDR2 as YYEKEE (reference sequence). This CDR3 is CASSLTGRYQETQYF. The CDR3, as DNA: TGTGCCAGCAGCCTTACAGGGCGGTACCAAGAGACCCAGTACTTC.

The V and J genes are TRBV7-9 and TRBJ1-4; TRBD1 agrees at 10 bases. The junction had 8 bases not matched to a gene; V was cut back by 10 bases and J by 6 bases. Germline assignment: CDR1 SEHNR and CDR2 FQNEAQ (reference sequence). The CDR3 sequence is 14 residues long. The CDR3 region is CAIVEDRGYEKLFF. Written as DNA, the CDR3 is TGTGCCATAGTCGAGGACAGGGGGTATGAAAAACTGTTTTTT.

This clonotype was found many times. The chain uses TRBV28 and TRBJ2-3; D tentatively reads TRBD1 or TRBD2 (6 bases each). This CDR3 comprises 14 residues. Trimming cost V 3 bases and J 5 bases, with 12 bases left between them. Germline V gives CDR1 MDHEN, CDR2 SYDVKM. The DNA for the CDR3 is TGTGCCAGCAGTTTCCAAGGGGGGAAAGATACGCAGTATTTT. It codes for CASSFQGGKDTQYF.

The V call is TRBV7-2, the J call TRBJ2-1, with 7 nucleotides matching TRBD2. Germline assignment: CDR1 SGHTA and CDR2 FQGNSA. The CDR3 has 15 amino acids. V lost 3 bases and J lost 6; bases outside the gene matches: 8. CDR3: CASSFTGTNGNEQFF. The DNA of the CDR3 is TGTGCCAGCAGCTTTACCGGGACTAATGGCAATGAGCAGTTCTTC.

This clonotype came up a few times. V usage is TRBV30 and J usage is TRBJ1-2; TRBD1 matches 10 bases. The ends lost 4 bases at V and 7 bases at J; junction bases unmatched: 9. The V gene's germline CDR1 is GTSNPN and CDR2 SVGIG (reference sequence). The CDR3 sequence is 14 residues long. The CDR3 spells CAWNSGTGAAGYTF. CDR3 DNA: TGTGCCTGGAACTCCGGGACAGGGGCTGCTGGCTACACCTTC.

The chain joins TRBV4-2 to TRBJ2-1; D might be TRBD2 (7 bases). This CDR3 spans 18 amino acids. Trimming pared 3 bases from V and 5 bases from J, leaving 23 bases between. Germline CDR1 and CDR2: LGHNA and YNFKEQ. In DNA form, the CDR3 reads TGTGCCAGCAGCCAGGAACCCGAGGCGGGGGCGCCCCACAATGAGCAGTTCTTC. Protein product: CASSQEPEAGAPHNEQFF.

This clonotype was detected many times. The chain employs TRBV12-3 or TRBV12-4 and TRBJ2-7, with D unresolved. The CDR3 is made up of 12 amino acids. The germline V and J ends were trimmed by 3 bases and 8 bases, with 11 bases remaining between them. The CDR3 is CASSFRRLQQYF. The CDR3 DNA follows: TGTGCCAGCAGTTTTAGGCGTCTCCAGCAGTACTTC.

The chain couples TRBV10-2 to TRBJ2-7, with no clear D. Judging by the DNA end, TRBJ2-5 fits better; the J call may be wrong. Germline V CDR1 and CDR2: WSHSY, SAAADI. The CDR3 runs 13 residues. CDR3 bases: TGCGCCAGCAAGTCGGCAGCCGGGGAGACCCAGTACTTC. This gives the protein CASKSAAGETQYF.

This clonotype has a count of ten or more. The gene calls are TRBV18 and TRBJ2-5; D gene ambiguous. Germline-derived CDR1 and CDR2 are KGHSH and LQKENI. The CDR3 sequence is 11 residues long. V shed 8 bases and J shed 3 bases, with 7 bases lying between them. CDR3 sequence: CASSPKETQYF. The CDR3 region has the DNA TGTGCCAGCAGCCCAAAAGAGACCCAGTACTTC.

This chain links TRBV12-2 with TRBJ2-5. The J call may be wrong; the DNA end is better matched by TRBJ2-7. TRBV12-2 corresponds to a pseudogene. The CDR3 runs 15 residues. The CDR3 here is CASREQTDGIYEQYF. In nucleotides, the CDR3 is TGTGCAAGTCGCGAACAAACGGACGGAATCTACGAGCAGTACTTC.

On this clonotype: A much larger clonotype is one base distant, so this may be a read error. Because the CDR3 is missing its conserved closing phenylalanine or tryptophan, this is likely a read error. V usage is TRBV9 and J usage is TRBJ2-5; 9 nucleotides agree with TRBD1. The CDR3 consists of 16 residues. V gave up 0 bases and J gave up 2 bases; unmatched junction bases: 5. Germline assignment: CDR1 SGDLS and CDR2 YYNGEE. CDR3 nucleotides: TGTGCCAGCAGCGTAGGGGAGGGACAGGGACAAGAGACCCAGTACCTC. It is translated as CASSVGEGQGQETQYL.

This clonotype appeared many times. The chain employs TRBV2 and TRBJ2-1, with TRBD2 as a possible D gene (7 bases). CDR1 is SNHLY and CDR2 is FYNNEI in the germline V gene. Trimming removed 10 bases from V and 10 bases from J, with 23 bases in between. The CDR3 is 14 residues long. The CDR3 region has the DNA TGTGCCACCTCCAACTTCCCGGGGGGCGGAGAGCAGTTCTTC. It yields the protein CATSNFPGGGEQFF. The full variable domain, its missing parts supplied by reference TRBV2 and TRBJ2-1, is EPEVTQTPSHQVTQMGQEVILRCVPISNHLYFYWYRQILGQKVEFLVSFYNNEISEKSEIFDDQFSVERPDGSNFTLKIRSTKLEDSAMYFCATSNFPGGGEQFFGPGTRLTVL.

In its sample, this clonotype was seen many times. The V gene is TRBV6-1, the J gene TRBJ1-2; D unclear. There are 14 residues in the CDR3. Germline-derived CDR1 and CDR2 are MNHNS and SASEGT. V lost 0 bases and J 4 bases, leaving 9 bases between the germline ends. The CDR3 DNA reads TGTGCCAGCAGTGAAGCGAACGGGATCTATGGCTACACCTTC. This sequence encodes CASSEANGIYGYTF.

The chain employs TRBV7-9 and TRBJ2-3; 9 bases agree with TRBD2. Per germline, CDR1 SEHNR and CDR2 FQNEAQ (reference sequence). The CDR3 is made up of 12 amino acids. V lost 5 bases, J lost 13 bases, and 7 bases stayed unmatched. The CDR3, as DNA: TGTGCCAGCAGCCCGACTAGCGGTCGGGAGTATTTT. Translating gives CASSPTSGREYF.

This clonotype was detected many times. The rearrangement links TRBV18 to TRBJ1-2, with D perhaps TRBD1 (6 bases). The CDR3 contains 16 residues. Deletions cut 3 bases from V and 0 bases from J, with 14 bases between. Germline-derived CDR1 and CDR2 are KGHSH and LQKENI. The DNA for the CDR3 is TGTGCCAGCTCACCGAAAGACACAGGGTCTAACTATGGCTACACCTTC. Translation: CASSPKDTGSNYGYTF. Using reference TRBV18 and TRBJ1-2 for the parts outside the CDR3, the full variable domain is NAGVMQNPRHLVRRRGQEARLRCSPMKGHSHVYWYRQLPEEGLKFMVYLQKENIIDESGMPKERFSAEFPKEGPSILRIQQVVRGDSAAYFCASSPKDTGSNYGYTFGSGTRLTVV.

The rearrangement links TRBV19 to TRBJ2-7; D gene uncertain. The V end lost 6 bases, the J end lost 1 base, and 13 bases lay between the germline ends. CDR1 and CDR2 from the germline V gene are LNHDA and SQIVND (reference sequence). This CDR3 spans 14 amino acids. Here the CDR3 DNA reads TGTGCCAGTAGCGACCACGGGCCATCCTACGAGCAGTACTTC. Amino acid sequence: CASSDHGPSYEQYF.

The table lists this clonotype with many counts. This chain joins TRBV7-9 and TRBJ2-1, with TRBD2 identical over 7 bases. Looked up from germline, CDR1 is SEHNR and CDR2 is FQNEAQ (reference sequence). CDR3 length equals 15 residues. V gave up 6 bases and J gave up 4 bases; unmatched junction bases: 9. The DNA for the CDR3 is TGTGCCAGCAGATCGAGCGGGGTAAAGTACAATGAGCAGTTCTTC. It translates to CASRSSGVKYNEQFF.

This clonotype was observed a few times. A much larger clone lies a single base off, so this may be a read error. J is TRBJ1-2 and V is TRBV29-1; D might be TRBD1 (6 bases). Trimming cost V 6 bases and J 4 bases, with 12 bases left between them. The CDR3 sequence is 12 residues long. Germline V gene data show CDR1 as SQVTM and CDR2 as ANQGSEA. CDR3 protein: CSVATGGYGYTF. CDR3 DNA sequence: TGCAGCGTGGCGACAGGAGGCTATGGCTACACCTTC.

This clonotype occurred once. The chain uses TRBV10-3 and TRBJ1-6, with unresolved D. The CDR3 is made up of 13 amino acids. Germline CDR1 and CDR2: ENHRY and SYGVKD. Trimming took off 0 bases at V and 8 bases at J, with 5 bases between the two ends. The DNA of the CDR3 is TGTGCCATCAGTGAGTCGGATGATTCACCCCTCCACTTT. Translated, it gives CAISESDDSPLHF.

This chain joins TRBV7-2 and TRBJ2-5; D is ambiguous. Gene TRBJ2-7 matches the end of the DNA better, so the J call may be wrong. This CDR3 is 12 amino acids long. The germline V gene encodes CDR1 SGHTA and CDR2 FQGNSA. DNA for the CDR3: TGTGCCAGCAGCACCTCAAAAATCGAGCAGTACTTC. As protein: CASSTSKIEQYF.

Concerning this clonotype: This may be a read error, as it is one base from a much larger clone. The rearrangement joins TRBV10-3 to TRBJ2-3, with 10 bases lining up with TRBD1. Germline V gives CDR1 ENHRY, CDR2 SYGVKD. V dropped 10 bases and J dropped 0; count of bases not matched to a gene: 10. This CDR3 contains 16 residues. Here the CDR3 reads CANSAGTGVSTDTQYF. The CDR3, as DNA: TGTGCCAACAGCGCCGGGACAGGGGTTAGCACAGATACGCAGTATTTT.

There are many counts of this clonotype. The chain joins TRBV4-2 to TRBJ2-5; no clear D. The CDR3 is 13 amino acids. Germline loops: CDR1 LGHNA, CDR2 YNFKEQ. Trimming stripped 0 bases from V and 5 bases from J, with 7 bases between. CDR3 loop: CASSQDMEETQYF. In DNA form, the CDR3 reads TGTGCCAGCAGCCAAGATATGGAGGAGACCCAGTACTTC.